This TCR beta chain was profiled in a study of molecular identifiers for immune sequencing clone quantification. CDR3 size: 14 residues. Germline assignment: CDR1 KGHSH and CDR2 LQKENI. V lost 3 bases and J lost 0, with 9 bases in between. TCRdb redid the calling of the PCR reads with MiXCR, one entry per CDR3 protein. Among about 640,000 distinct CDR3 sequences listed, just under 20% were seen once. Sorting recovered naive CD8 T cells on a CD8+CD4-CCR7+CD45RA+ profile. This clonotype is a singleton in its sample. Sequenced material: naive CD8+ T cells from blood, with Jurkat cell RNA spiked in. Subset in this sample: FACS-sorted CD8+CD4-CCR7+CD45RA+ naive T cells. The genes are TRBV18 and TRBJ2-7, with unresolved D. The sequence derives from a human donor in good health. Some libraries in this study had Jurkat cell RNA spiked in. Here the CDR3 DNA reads TGTGCCAGCTCACCCATCATGAGCTCCTACGAGCAGTACTTC. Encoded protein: CASSPIMSSYEQYF.